This entry lists 31 T cell receptor beta chains sequenced from one sample in a study of regulatory T cells in long-lasting Graves disease. Time point in this sample: newly diagnosed GD, antithyroid drugs for less than 3 months. After RNA was extracted from PBMCs, the TCR library was made from it. Building the TCR beta libraries relied on iRepertoire HTBI primers, and CDR3 regions underwent Arm-PCR. TCRdb re-derived calls from the multiplex PCR reads in MiXCR, one entry per CDR3 protein. The data hold about 540,000 distinct CDR3 sequences, with approximately 12% observed a single time. These data were also reused for a study on T cells in Graves' hyperthyroidism and ophthalmopathy.

The input for sequencing was peripheral blood mononuclear cells (PBMCs), taken at new diagnosis, from a patient treated with antithyroid drugs. These receptors came from a man aged 25-45 years with Graves disease.

The chain couples TRBV28 to TRBJ2-1; 8 bases match TRBD2. Trimming at V came to 7 bases and at J to 3 bases, leaving 8 bases not matched to a gene. Germline CDR1 is MDHEN and CDR2 is SYDVKM. The CDR3 has 15 residues. Here the CDR3 reads CASMVSAGGYNEQFF. The CDR3 coding sequence is TGTGCCAGCATGGTCTCGGCGGGGGGCTACAATGAGCAGTTCTTC.

This clonotype has ten or more counts. This chain joins TRBV2 and TRBJ2-3; TRBD2 agrees at 9 bases. V lost 9 bases to trimming and J lost 5 bases; unmatched junction nucleotides: 9. Germline CDR1 and CDR2: SNHLY and FYNNEI. The length of the CDR3 is 14 residues. The CDR3 coding sequence is TGTGCCAGGGGGGCTAGCGGGACGGTAGATACGCAGTATTTT. Protein: CARGASGTVDTQYF.

The J gene is TRBJ2-2, the V gene TRBV14, with D possibly being TRBD1 (6 bases). The length of the CDR3 is 16 residues. The germline CDR1 and CDR2 sequences are SGHDN and FVKESK. Trimming took off 3 bases at V and 4 bases at J, with 15 bases between the two ends. The CDR3 bases are TGTGCCAGCAGCCATTTAAGGAACAGGGCCACCGGGGAGCTGTTTTTT. It encodes CASSHLRNRATGELFF.

In its sample, this clonotype was seen a few times. The chain is built from TRBV6-1 and TRBJ2-7; 15 nucleotides agree with TRBD2. The CDR3 totals 16 residues. The V gene end was trimmed by 6 bases and the J gene end by 4 bases; junction bases not matched to a gene: 7. Germline V gene data show CDR1 as MNHNS and CDR2 as SASEGT. CDR3 loop: CASSDPGTSGGYEQYF. The CDR3 DNA is TGTGCCAGCAGCGATCCCGGGACTAGCGGGGGGTACGAGCAGTACTTC.

This chain connects TRBV3-1 to TRBJ1-2; no definite D call. Germline-derived CDR1 and CDR2 are LGHDT and YNNKEL (reference sequence). V was clipped by 5 bases and J by 0 bases, with 19 bases between them. The CDR3 runs to 17 residues. This chain's CDR3 is CASSSQGRPKANYGYTF. Written as DNA, the CDR3 is TGTGCCAGCAGCTCCCAAGGACGCCCGAAAGCTAACTATGGCTACACCTTC.

The chain is built from TRBV10-1 and TRBJ2-4, with no clear D. There are 14 residues in the CDR3. Germline CDR1 is WNHNN and CDR2 is SYGVQD (reference sequence). V gave up 6 bases and J gave up 8 bases, with 17 bases separating them. Here the CDR3 DNA reads TGCGCCAGCAGGGTTGGGTCAACCGGCCACATTCAGTACTTC. This gives the protein CASRVGSTGHIQYF.

Worth noting for this clonotype: A much larger clone lies one base from this, so it may be a read error. This chain connects TRBV12-3 or TRBV12-4 to TRBJ1-1; 9 nucleotides align to TRBD1. The CDR3 runs to 14 residues. This chain's CDR3 is CASRKTGGVSETFF. CDR3 DNA: TGTGCCAGCAGGAAAACAGGGGGCGTTTCTGAAACTTTCTTT.

The rearrangement joins TRBV5-4 to TRBJ1-2; 7 bases fit TRBD1. Germline CDR1 reads SGHNT; CDR2 reads YYREEE (reference sequence). The length of the CDR3 is 15 residues. J gave up 7 bases and V 2 bases, and 11 bases lay outside the gene matches. The CDR3 spells CASSFGTNRGGGYTF. Written as DNA, the CDR3 is TGTGCCAGCAGCTTCGGGACGAACAGGGGTGGTGGCTACACCTTC.

With regard to this clonotype: Since a much larger clone is just one base distant, this may be a read error. This rearrangement joins TRBV11-1 to TRBJ2-5; TRBD1 or TRBD2 may be the D gene (5 bases each). CDR1 is SGHAT and CDR2 is FQDESV in the germline V gene (reference sequence). The CDR3 sequence is 17 residues long. This chain's CDR3 is CASSLNRDPLTQGTQYF. CDR3 nucleotides: TGTGCCAGCAGCTTGAACCGGGACCCATTGACCCAAGGGACCCAGTACTTC.

This clonotype was recorded at least ten times. The V and J genes are TRBV20-1 and TRBJ2-7, with D tentatively TRBD1 or TRBD2 (5 bases each). Deletions cut 5 bases from V and 2 bases from J, with 13 bases between. This CDR3 has 13 amino acids. The germline gives CDR1 DFQATT, CDR2 SNEGSKA (reference sequence). The CDR3 loop reads CSAYERGAYEQYF. The CDR3, as DNA: TGCAGTGCTTATGAACGAGGGGCCTACGAGCAGTACTTC.

This clonotype was observed many times. The chain combines TRBV10-3 with TRBJ1-2; 8 nucleotides line up with TRBD1. The CDR3 length is 13 residues. The germline V gene has CDR1 ENHRY and CDR2 SYGVKD. J lost 9 bases, V lost 4 bases, and 7 bases had no gene match. Written as DNA, the CDR3 is TGTGCCATCAGTGGGGAGACAGGGGCGAGCTACACCTTC. It specifies CAISGETGASYTF.

This clonotype was counted at least ten times. The chain has TRBV2 and TRBJ2-3, with 11 positions matching TRBD2. Per germline, CDR1 SNHLY and CDR2 FYNNEI. The V gene end was trimmed by 7 bases and the J gene end by 0 bases; junction bases not matched to a gene: 12. CDR3 size: 18 residues. The CDR3 nucleotides read TGTGCCAGCAAGCCGGTAGCGGGAGGGATATCTAGCACAGATACGCAGTATTTT. Its protein is CASKPVAGGISSTDTQYF.

This clonotype has a count of ten or more. The genes are TRBV29-1 and TRBJ2-7, with 10 bases aligning to TRBD2. CDR3 size: 14 residues. The V gene end was trimmed by 6 bases and the J gene end by 2 bases; junction bases not matched to a gene: 7. Germline V gene data show CDR1 as SQVTM and CDR2 as ANQGSEA. The CDR3 DNA reads as TGCAGCGTCAAGACTAGCGGGTCCCCCTACGAGCAGTACTTC. It encodes CSVKTSGSPYEQYF.

The chain joins TRBV5-1 to TRBJ1-4, with D perhaps matching TRBD1 (6 bases). CDR3 length: 13 residues. V lost 9 bases and J lost 5, with 14 bases in between. CDR1 is SGHRS, CDR2 YFSETQ, per germline. The CDR3 here is CATKRTANEKLFF. Here the CDR3 DNA reads TGCGCCACCAAACGGACAGCAAATGAAAAACTGTTTTTT. The variable domain in full, completed from reference TRBV5-1 and TRBJ1-4, reads KAGVTQTPRYLIKTRGQQVTLSCSPISGHRSVSWYQQTPGQGLQFLFEYFSETQRNKGNFPGRFSGRQFSNSRSEMNVSTLELGDSALYLCATKRTANEKLFFGSGTQLSVL.

This clonotype appeared many times. The chain links TRBV12-3 or TRBV12-4 to TRBJ1-4; D might be TRBD1 (5 bases). The CDR3 consists of 17 residues. Trimming took 7 bases from V and 4 from J, leaving 22 bases between them. For the CDR3, the DNA is TGTGCCAGCACCCTACGAGGGGACCCCAACGATAATGAAAAACTGTTTTTT. Protein sequence: CASTLRGDPNDNEKLFF.

This clonotype came up many times. This chain joins TRBV12-3 or TRBV12-4 and TRBJ2-1; no clear D. The CDR3 contains 14 residues. With 2 bases removed from V and 8 bases from J, the gap between germline ends came to 13 bases. In DNA form, the CDR3 reads TGTGCCAGCAGTTTAACCTCCCCTATCGATGAGCAGTTCTTC. Translating gives CASSLTSPIDEQFF.

The chain has TRBV12-3 or TRBV12-4 and TRBJ2-1; D gene ambiguous. Trimming left V 5 bases short and J 0 bases short, with 11 bases between. The CDR3 loop spans 15 amino acids. CDR3 in amino acids: CASSTPESSYNEQFF. The CDR3 DNA sequence: TGTGCCAGCAGTACCCCAGAAAGCTCCTACAATGAGCAGTTCTTC.

This clonotype was counted many times. The chain carries TRBV6-5 and TRBJ1-6; weak D call: TRBD1 (5 bases). There are 14 residues in the CDR3. Trimming stripped 4 bases from V and 11 bases from J, with 15 bases between. Per the germline V gene, CDR1 is MNHEY and CDR2 is SVGAGI. The DNA of the CDR3 is TGTGCCAGCAGTTTAACGGATCCAGGGACACCCCTCCACTTT. This translates into CASSLTDPGTPLHF.

There are many counts of this clonotype. The rearrangement links TRBV18 to TRBJ2-7; D is ambiguous. V lost 2 bases and J 5 bases, leaving 10 bases between the germline ends. Germline CDR1 reads KGHSH; CDR2 reads LQKENI. This CDR3 comprises 13 residues. CDR3 nucleotides: TGTGCCAGCTCACCAACCGAGATCGACGAGCAGTACTTC. Protein: CASSPTEIDEQYF.

This clonotype has at least ten counts. The J gene is TRBJ2-7, the V gene TRBV10-3, with D tentatively TRBD1 or TRBD2 (5 bases each). Trimming shortened V by 2 bases and J by 1 base, and 21 bases separated the two germline ends. CDR1 and CDR2 (germline): ENHRY, SYGVKD. This CDR3 region has 18 residues. In DNA, the CDR3 is TGTGCCATCAGTGAGACCCCGGGACCACGGTTTACATCCTACGAGCAGTACTTC. It is translated as CAISETPGPRFTSYEQYF.

A note on this clonotype: This may be a read error: a much more frequent sequence differs by one nucleotide. The chain carries TRBV24-1 and TRBJ2-3; D not resolved. CDR1 and CDR2 from the germline V gene are KGHDR and SFDVKD. The CDR3 consists of 17 residues. The CDR3 sequence is CATSDLPSPLSTDAQYF. CDR3 bases: TGTGCCACCAGTGATTTGCCCAGTCCCCTCAGCACAGATGCGCAGTATTTT.

This clonotype occurred many times. The chain links TRBV6-2 or TRBV6-3 to TRBJ2-1; TRBD2 is a possible D gene (7 bases). Trimming took 5 bases from V and 0 from J, leaving 17 bases between them. CDR1 is MNHEY, CDR2 SVGEGT, per germline. This CDR3 comprises 17 residues. CDR3 protein: CASSNPTGRASYNEQFF. CDR3 DNA sequence: TGTGCCAGCAGTAACCCAACAGGGAGGGCCTCCTACAATGAGCAGTTCTTC.

This clonotype has just a few counts. The chain combines TRBV7-2 with TRBJ2-7; 13 bases match TRBD2. Germline V gives CDR1 SGHTA, CDR2 FQGNSA. The V and J ends lost 5 bases and 5 bases, in that order; junction bases with no gene match: 6. The CDR3 totals 15 residues. Here the CDR3 reads CASSPRTSGSNEQYF. The CDR3 region has the DNA TGTGCCAGCAGCCCGCGGACTAGCGGGAGTAACGAGCAGTACTTC.

Only a few counts were recorded for this clonotype. This chain uses TRBV10-2 with TRBJ1-2, with TRBD1 identical over 10 bases. Germline assignment: CDR1 WSHSY and CDR2 SAAADI. The V gene end was trimmed by 3 bases and the J gene end by 8 bases; junction bases not matched to a gene: 9. The CDR3 consists of 15 residues. The CDR3 DNA follows: TGCGCCAGCAGTGACAAACCGGGACAGGGGCTCGGCTACACCTTC. Translated: CASSDKPGQGLGYTF.

Points on this clonotype: Relative to the germline gene, one junction end is altered; a read error may explain this. The V call is TRBV2, the J call TRBJ2-1; D might be TRBD1 or TRBD2, each matching 6 bases. The CDR3 totals 15 residues. Germline CDR1 SNHLY, CDR2 FYNNEI. The CDR3 region is CASSQVALGGYEQFF. In nucleotides, the CDR3 is TGCGCCAGCAGCCAAGTCGCTTTGGGGGGCTATGAGCAGTTCTTC. Filled out from reference TRBV2 and TRBJ2-1, the complete variable domain reads EPEVTQTPSHQVTQMGQEVILRCVPISNHLYFYWYRQILGQKVEFLVSFYNNEISEKSEIFDDQFSVERPDGSNFTLKIRSTKLEDSAMYFCASSQVALGGYEQFFGPGTRLTVL.

This clonotype was recorded many times. CDR3 region: CASSPQLETQYF. CDR3 bases: TGTGCCAGCAGTCCGCAACTAGAGACCCAGTACTTC. The chain carries TRBV28 and TRBJ2-5; no firm D call. The CDR3 extends over 12 amino acids. The germline CDR1 and CDR2 sequences are MDHEN and SYDVKM. Trimming removed 5 bases at V and 4 bases at J, with 8 bases between.

This clonotype has only a few counts. This chain joins TRBV20-1 and TRBJ1-5, with D possibly being TRBD1 (5 bases). In germline, CDR1 is DFQATT, CDR2 SNEGSKA (reference sequence). Trimming removed 1 base at V and 8 bases at J, with 12 bases between. This CDR3 region has 13 residues. Here the CDR3 reads CSARAQGLEPQHF. CDR3 in DNA: TGCAGTGCTAGAGCTCAGGGTTTGGAGCCCCAGCATTTT.

This clonotype came up many times. This chain connects TRBV7-2 to TRBJ2-3; D is undetermined. V lost 4 bases, J lost 9 bases, and 8 bases lay in between. Germline V gene data show CDR1 as SGHTA and CDR2 as FQGNSA. The CDR3 extends over 11 amino acids. This CDR3 reads CASSSVLTQYF. The CDR3 region has the DNA TGTGCCAGCAGCTCCGTTTTAACGCAGTATTTT.

This clonotype was counted many times. The V and J genes are TRBV6-1 and TRBJ2-7; weak D call: TRBD2 (5 bases). The CDR3 consists of 11 residues. Trimming removed 7 bases at V and 6 bases at J, with 10 bases between. Germline V gene sequence: CDR1 MNHNS, CDR2 SASEGT. CDR3 in DNA: TGTGCCAGCACTACCCGGGGCGAGCAGTACTTC. This codes for CASTTRGEQYF.

The V and J genes are TRBV6-2 or TRBV6-3 and TRBJ2-5; tentative D call: TRBD1 (8 bases). Germline V gene lookup returns CDR1 MNHEY and CDR2 SVGEGT. CDR3 size: 15 residues. V was trimmed by 4 bases and J by 4 bases, leaving 16 bases between them. CDR3: CASSSNSGTGETQYF. CDR3 bases: TGTGCCAGCAGTTCAAACAGCGGGACAGGAGAGACCCAGTACTTC.

The rearrangement joins TRBV7-9 to TRBJ2-3, with TRBD1 identical over 8 bases. Trimming removed 4 bases from V and 2 bases from J; junction bases left unmatched: 5. The CDR3 extends over 15 amino acids. The germline gives CDR1 SEHNR, CDR2 FQNEAQ (reference sequence). The CDR3 reads CASSSGQVVTDTQYF. The CDR3 nucleotides read TGTGCCAGCAGCTCGGGACAGGTGGTCACAGATACGCAGTATTTT.